The 24 T cell receptor beta chains below all came from one sample that was sequenced in a study of blood T cell repertoires in COVID-19. Sequenced by immunoSEQ multiplex PCR; TCRdb stores in-frame clones only, minus some. This table has hundreds of thousands of clones, more than 80% appearing once. Material for sequencing was peripheral blood. The receptors derive from a woman aged 25 to 39 with COVID-19, enrolled during active disease.

This sequence joins TRBV6-5 and TRBJ1-2; weak D call: TRBD1 (6 bases). Deletions cut 3 bases from V and 1 base from J, with 12 bases between. The CDR3 runs 15 residues. CDR1 and CDR2 (germline): MNHEY, SVGAGI. CDR3 sequence: CASSYMARGNYGYTF. CDR3 nucleotides: TGTGCCAGCAGTTATATGGCCAGGGGTAACTATGGCTACACCTTC.

As to this clone: The sample contains more than one DNA sequence encoding this CDR3. V is TRBV9 and J is TRBJ2-1, with 13 bases lining up with TRBD2. Trimming cost V 3 bases and J 1 base; bases outside gene matches: 4. The CDR3 is 17 residues long. Germline V gene data show CDR1 as SGDLS and CDR2 as YYNGEE. The CDR3 loop reads CASSGGLAGSSYNEQFF. The CDR3 DNA is TGTGCCAGCAGCGGGGGACTAGCGGGGTCGTCCTACAATGAGCAGTTCTTC.

The chain employs TRBV6-5 and TRBJ1-2; 9 bases align to TRBD1. This CDR3 has 12 amino acids. Germline-derived CDR1 and CDR2 are MNHEY and SVGAGI. V gave up 6 bases and J gave up 8 bases; unmatched junction bases: 4. Written as DNA, the CDR3 is TGTGCCAGCAGAGGACAGGGGCGCGGCTACACCTTC. Translating gives CASRGQGRGYTF.

This clone appeared a few times. The chain has TRBV4-1 and TRBJ2-7; the match to TRBD1 covers 10 bases. The V gene's germline CDR1 is MGHRA and CDR2 YSYEKL. With V trimmed by 5 bases and J by 6 bases, 10 bases remained unmatched. This CDR3 region has 15 residues. CDR3 sequence reads: CASSRSGTGVSEQYF. CDR3 DNA sequence: TGCGCCAGCAGCAGATCCGGGACAGGGGTAAGCGAGCAGTACTTC.

The V gene is TRBV9, the J gene TRBJ1-4; maybe TRBD1 (6 bases). CDR1 is SGDLS, CDR2 YYNGEE, per germline. Between the trimmed V and J ends, which lost 0 bases and 6 bases, there was a span of 12 bases. CDR3 length: 15 residues. The DNA of the CDR3 is TGTGCCAGCAGCGTAGAGGGCAGGGGAGATGAAAAACTGTTTTTT. It is translated as CASSVEGRGDEKLFF.

The chain joins TRBV30 to TRBJ1-5; the D gene is possibly TRBD1 (5 bases). V was clipped by 7 bases and J by 6 bases, with 16 bases between them. The CDR3 has 13 residues. The germline V gene has CDR1 GTSNPN and CDR2 SVGIG (reference sequence). The CDR3 loop is CASTQGFGQPQHF. The CDR3 DNA is TGTGCCTCTACCCAGGGATTCGGTCAGCCCCAGCATTTT.

The J gene is TRBJ2-1, the V gene TRBV14; TRBD2 matches at 7 bases. This CDR3 is built from 18 residues. From germline, CDR1 is SGHDN and CDR2 FVKESK. With 1 base clipped from V and 6 bases from J, the junction kept 15 bases outside the gene matches. Written as DNA, the CDR3 is TGTGCCAGCAGCCAAGTACTACGAGGCGGGGGTGGTAGCAATGAGCAGTTCTTC. This codes for CASSQVLRGGGGSNEQFF. Using reference TRBV14 and TRBJ2-1 for the parts outside the CDR3, the full variable domain is EAGVTQFPSHSVIEKGQTVTLRCDPISGHDNLYWYRRVMGKEIKFLLHFVKESKQDESGMPNNRFLAERTGGTYSTLKVQPAELEDSGVYFCASSQVLRGGGGSNEQFFGPGTRLTVL.

The chain joins TRBV29-1 to TRBJ2-2; 16 bases map to TRBD2. From germline, CDR1 is SQVTM and CDR2 ANQGSEA. With V trimmed by 4 bases and J by 6 bases, 11 bases remained unmatched. CDR3 length equals 18 residues. CDR3 nucleotide sequence: TGCAGCGTTGTATTCTCCGGGACTAGCGGGAGGGGCCCCGGGGAGCTGTTTTTT. It is translated as CSVVFSGTSGRGPGELFF.

In this sample, this clone turned up once. This rearrangement joins TRBV18 to TRBJ2-5; D is possibly TRBD2 (5 bases). The V end was cut by 0 bases, the J end by 0 bases, with 14 bases between. Germline CDR1 and CDR2: KGHSH and LQKENI. This CDR3 is built from 17 residues. The CDR3 loop is CASSPPRGSVNQETQYF. The CDR3 bases are TGTGCCAGCTCACCACCGAGAGGGAGCGTCAACCAAGAGACCCAGTACTTC.

The chain links TRBV7-2 to TRBJ2-7; a weak D match, TRBD1 (5 bases). The CDR3 length is 14 residues. With 5 bases removed from V and 0 bases from J, the gap between germline ends came to 11 bases. Germline CDR1 reads SGHTA; CDR2 reads FQGNSA. The CDR3 loop is CASSKDTRSYEQYV. In DNA, the CDR3 is TGTGCCAGCAGCAAGGACACACGCTCCTACGAGCAGTACGTC.

This clone was seen only once. V gene TRBV5-1 combines with J gene TRBJ2-6, with 11 nucleotides matching TRBD2. Trimming removed 1 base from V and 0 bases from J; junction bases left unmatched: 6. Germline-derived CDR1 and CDR2 are SGHRS and YFSETQ. The length of the CDR3 is 19 residues. The CDR3 sequence is CASSLPGTSGTSGANVLTF. CDR3 nucleotide sequence: TGCGCCAGCAGCTTGCCTGGGACTAGCGGTACCTCTGGGGCCAACGTCCTGACTTTC.

The chain carries TRBV7-2 and TRBJ2-7; D perhaps matches TRBD2 (6 bases). Germline V lookup: CDR1 SGHTA, CDR2 FQGNSA. V lost 5 bases, J lost 6 bases, and 17 bases lay in between. The CDR3 consists of 14 residues. CDR3 region: CASSPTPTRSEQYF. The CDR3 DNA reads as TGTGCCAGCAGCCCCACCCCGACTAGGAGCGAGCAGTACTTC. Full variable domain (missing parts from reference TRBV7-2 and TRBJ2-7): GAGVSQSPSNKVTEKGKDVELRCDPISGHTALYWYRQSLGQGLEFLIYFQGNSAPDKSGLPSDRFSAERTGGSVSTLTIQRTQQEDSAVYLCASSPTPTRSEQYFGPGTRLTVT.

This chain links TRBV6-6 with TRBJ1-4, with a weak D call TRBD1 (6 bases). The ends were cut back, 5 bases at V and 0 bases at J, with 10 bases in the middle. Germline-derived CDR1 and CDR2 are MNHNY and SVGAGI (reference sequence). CDR3 length: 15 amino acids. CDR3 coding DNA: TGTGCCAGCAGTCGGGACACTGCAACTAATGAAAAACTGTTTTTT. It yields the protein CASSRDTATNEKLFF.

The gene calls are TRBV7-2 and TRBJ2-7; 8 bases match TRBD2. The CDR3 has 13 residues. V lost 5 bases, J lost 6 bases, and 6 bases stayed unmatched. Germline loops: CDR1 SGHTA, CDR2 FQGNSA. The CDR3 bases are TGTGCCAGCAGCAATGTAGCGGGGAGCGAGCAGTACTTC. Translating gives CASSNVAGSEQYF.

The rearrangement joins TRBV19 to TRBJ1-2; no clear D gene. Germline lookup yields CDR1 LNHDA and CDR2 SQIVND (reference sequence). The CDR3 length is 11 residues. The V end was cut by 5 bases, the J end by 5 bases, with 6 bases between. CDR3 nucleotide sequence: TGTGCCAGTAGTGTAAATTATGGCTACACCTTC. This translates into CASSVNYGYTF.

The chain links TRBV6-4 to TRBJ2-3; weak D call: TRBD2 (5 bases). The germline V gene has CDR1 MRHNA and CDR2 SNTAGT. The CDR3 consists of 11 residues. The germline V and J ends were trimmed by 6 bases and 6 bases, with 7 bases remaining between them. CDR3 coding DNA: TGTGCCAGCAGGACGGGGGATACGCAGTATTTT. Translation: CASRTGDTQYF.

The chain uses TRBV19 and TRBJ2-5; 11 bases are a match to TRBD1. CDR1 is LNHDA, CDR2 SQIVND, per germline (reference sequence). Trimming took 3 bases from V and 1 from J; bases not matched to a gene: 4. This CDR3 has 16 amino acids. In nucleotides, the CDR3 is TGTGCCAGTAGTATCGGACAGGGGGCCACCCAAGAGACCCAGTACTTC. Its protein is CASSIGQGATQETQYF.

The V call is TRBV5-5, the J call TRBJ1-5; possibly TRBD1 for D (5 bases). The germline gives CDR1 SGHKS, CDR2 YYEKEE (reference sequence). The CDR3 contains 13 residues. Trimming pared 0 bases from V and 7 bases from J, leaving 8 bases between. CDR3 loop: CASSLDHRQPQHF. The CDR3 nucleotides are TGTGCCAGCAGCTTGGATCACAGGCAGCCCCAGCATTTT.

The chain recombines TRBV7-9 with TRBJ2-1, with D hard to call. There are 12 residues in the CDR3. V lost 0 bases, J lost 10 bases, and 7 bases lay in between. Germline V gene sequence: CDR1 SEHNR, CDR2 FQNEAQ (reference sequence). CDR3: CASSLAGWEQFF. In DNA, the CDR3 is TGTGCCAGCAGCTTAGCGGGCTGGGAGCAGTTCTTC.

The V gene is TRBV9, the J gene TRBJ2-2; a weak D match, TRBD2 (7 bases). V was clipped by 0 bases and J by 7 bases, with 19 bases between them. Germline V gives CDR1 SGDLS, CDR2 YYNGEE. There are 17 residues in the CDR3. The CDR3 spells CASSVEGGGTPHGELFF. The CDR3 DNA sequence: TGTGCCAGCAGCGTAGAGGGGGGAGGGACCCCGCACGGGGAGCTGTTTTTT.

The CDR3 region is CASSQDSSGVYEQYF. CDR3 coding DNA: TGCGCCAGCAGCCAAGATTCTAGCGGGGTTTACGAGCAGTACTTC. The chain employs TRBV4-3 and TRBJ2-7; 9 nucleotides align to TRBD2. CDR1 is LGHNA and CDR2 is YSLEER in the germline V gene. J was trimmed by 4 bases and V by 0 bases; bases with no gene match: 4. The CDR3 has 15 amino acids.

V usage is TRBV19 and J usage is TRBJ1-5, with no clear D. The CDR3 is 15 residues long. Germline-derived CDR1 and CDR2 are LNHDA and SQIVND (reference sequence). Trimming left V 6 bases short and J 2 bases short, with 14 bases between. The CDR3 nucleotides read TGTGCCAGTAGGACTCCGGGTTTGGGCAATCAGCCCCAGCATTTT. Its translation: CASRTPGLGNQPQHF. The full variable domain, in which reference TRBV19 and TRBJ1-5 provide the parts outside the CDR3, is DGGITQSPKYLFRKEGQNVTLSCEQNLNHDAMYWYRQDPGQGLRLIYYSQIVNDFQKGDIAEGYSVSREKKESFPLTVTSAQKNPTAFYLCASRTPGLGNQPQHFGDGTRLSIL.

The V gene is TRBV28, the J gene TRBJ1-4, with D uncertain. V lost 5 bases and J 8 bases, leaving 15 bases between the germline ends. In germline, CDR1 is MDHEN, CDR2 SYDVKM. CDR3 size: 14 residues. CDR3 loop: CASSPDTPGEKLFF. CDR3 DNA: TGTGCCAGCAGTCCCGACACGCCTGGAGAAAAACTGTTTTTT.

This clone was recorded once. The genes are TRBV19 and TRBJ1-3; TRBD1 is a possible D gene (5 bases). The V gene lost 4 bases and the J gene lost 2 bases, with 12 bases spanning the gap. Germline V CDR1 and CDR2: LNHDA, SQIVND (reference sequence). The CDR3 is 15 amino acids. The CDR3 DNA follows: TGTGCCAGTAGTAGGCAGGGATCAGCTGGAAACACCATATATTTT. Translating gives CASSRQGSAGNTIYF.